This T cell receptor beta chain came from a study of Ad26.COV2.S vaccination and SARS-CoV-2 variants. Study-wide context: Dosing was one shot or two shots 56 days apart.

Whole-study findings and limits: Greater spike-specific TCR breadth was seen in vaccine recipients than in placebo recipients.

The CDR3 length is 13 residues. Trimming at V came to 2 bases and at J to 8 bases, leaving 5 bases not matched to a gene. The germline V gene has CDR1 MNHEY and CDR2 SVGAGI. The table came from immunoSEQ multiplex PCR; TCRdb's copy has only in-frame clones and leaves some out. The sample consists of approximately 300,000 clones, around 85% of them appearing once. To note about this clone: Its antigen is as yet unknown.

As for treatment: roughly 20 received Ad26.COV2.S at low or high dose, single or two shots; 5 received placebo; per-sample allocation not given. Sampling occurred on day 63 after the first vaccine or placebo injection. The rearrangement uses TRBV6-5 and TRBJ1-2, with 7 bases lining up with TRBD1. The sequence derives from a person aged 18 to 59 who received the Ad26.COV2.S COVID-19 vaccine or a placebo. The sequences come from peripheral blood, collected in a trial of Ad26.COV2.S vaccine versus placebo. The CDR3 DNA is TGTGCCAGCAGTTACCCGGGACAGTACGGCTACACCTTC. As protein: CASSYPGQYGYTF.